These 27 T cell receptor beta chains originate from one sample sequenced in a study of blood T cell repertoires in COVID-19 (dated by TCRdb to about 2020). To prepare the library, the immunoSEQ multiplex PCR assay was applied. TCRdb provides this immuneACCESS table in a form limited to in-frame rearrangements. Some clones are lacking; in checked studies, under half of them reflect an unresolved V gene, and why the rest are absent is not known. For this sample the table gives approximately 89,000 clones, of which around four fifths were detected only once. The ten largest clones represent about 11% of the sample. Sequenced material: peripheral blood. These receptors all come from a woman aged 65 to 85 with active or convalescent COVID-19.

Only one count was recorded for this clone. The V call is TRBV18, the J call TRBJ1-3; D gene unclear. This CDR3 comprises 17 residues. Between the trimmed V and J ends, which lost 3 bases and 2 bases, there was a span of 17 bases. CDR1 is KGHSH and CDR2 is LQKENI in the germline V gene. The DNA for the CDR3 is TGTGCCAGCTCACCGATTGGTTCGGGTGTTCCTGGAAACACCATATATTTT. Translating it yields CASSPIGSGVPGNTIYF.

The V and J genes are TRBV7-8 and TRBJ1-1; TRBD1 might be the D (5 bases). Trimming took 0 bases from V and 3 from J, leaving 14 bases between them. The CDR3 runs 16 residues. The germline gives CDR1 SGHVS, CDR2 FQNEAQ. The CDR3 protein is CASSLAGGKGDTEAFF. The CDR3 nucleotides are TGTGCCAGCAGCTTAGCAGGAGGGAAAGGGGACACTGAAGCTTTCTTT.

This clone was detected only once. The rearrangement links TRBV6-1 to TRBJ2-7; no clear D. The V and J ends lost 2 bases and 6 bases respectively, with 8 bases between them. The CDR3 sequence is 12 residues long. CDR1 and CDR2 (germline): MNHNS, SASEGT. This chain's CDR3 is CASSERASEQYF. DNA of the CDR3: TGTGCCAGCAGTGAACGTGCGAGCGAGCAGTACTTC.

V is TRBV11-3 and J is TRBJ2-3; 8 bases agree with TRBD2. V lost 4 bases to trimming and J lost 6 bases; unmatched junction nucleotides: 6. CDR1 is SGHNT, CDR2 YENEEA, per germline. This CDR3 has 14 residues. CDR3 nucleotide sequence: TGTGCCAGCAGCTCACGGGGGGGCCAGGATACGCAGTATTTT. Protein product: CASSSRGGQDTQYF.

CDR3 protein: CASSQGQGEGYGYTF. For the CDR3, the DNA is TGCGCCAGCAGCCAAGGACAGGGGGAGGGCTATGGCTACACCTTC. The chain uses TRBV4-3 and TRBJ1-2; 9 bases align to TRBD1. Trimming took 1 base from V and 4 from J; bases not matched to a gene: 4. This CDR3 is 15 amino acids long. CDR1 and CDR2 (germline): LGHNA, YSLEER.

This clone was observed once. The DNA of the CDR3 is TGTGCCAGCAGTGCCGGGACAAACCACAATGAGCAGTTCTTC. Translated: CASSAGTNHNEQFF. The rearrangement joins TRBV28 to TRBJ2-1, with a tentative D call TRBD1 (6 bases). Germline CDR1 and CDR2: MDHEN and SYDVKM. Trimming took 5 bases from V and 5 from J, leaving 13 bases between them. This CDR3 has 14 residues.

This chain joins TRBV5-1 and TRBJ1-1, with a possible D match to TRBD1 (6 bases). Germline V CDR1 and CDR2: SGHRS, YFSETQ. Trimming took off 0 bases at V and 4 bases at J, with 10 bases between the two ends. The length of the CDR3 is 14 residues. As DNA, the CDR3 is TGCGCCAGCAGCTTGGGCGGGGGGCCCACTGAAGCTTTCTTT. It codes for CASSLGGGPTEAFF.

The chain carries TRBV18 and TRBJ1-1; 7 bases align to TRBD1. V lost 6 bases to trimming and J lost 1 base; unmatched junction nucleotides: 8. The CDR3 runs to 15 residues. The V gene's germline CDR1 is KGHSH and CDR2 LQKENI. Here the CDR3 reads CASSRDRARNTEAFF. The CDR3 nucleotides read TGTGCCAGCTCTCGTGACAGGGCCCGGAACACTGAAGCTTTCTTT.

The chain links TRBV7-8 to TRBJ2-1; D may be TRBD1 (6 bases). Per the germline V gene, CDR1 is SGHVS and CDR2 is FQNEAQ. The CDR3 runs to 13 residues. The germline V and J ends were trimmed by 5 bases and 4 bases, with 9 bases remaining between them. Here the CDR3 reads CASSPGQYNEQFF. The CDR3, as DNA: TGTGCCAGCAGCCCAGGACAGTACAATGAGCAGTTCTTC.

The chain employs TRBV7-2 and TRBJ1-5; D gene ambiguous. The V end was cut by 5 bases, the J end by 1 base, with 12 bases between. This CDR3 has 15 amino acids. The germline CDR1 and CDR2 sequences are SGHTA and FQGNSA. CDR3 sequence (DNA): TGTGCCAGCAGCCCCCGGGTTAGCAGCAATCAGCCCCAGCATTTT. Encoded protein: CASSPRVSSNQPQHF.

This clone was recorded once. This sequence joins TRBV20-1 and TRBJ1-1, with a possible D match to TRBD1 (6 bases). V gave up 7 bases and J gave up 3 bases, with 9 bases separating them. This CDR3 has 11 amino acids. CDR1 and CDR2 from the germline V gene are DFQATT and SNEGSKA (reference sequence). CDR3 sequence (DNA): TGCAGTGTGTCAGGGGACACTGAAGCTTTCTTT. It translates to CSVSGDTEAFF.

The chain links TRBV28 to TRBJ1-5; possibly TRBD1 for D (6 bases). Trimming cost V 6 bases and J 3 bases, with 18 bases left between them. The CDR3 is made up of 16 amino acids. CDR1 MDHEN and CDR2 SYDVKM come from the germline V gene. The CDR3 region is CASRDSGQLYNQPQHF. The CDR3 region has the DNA TGTGCCAGCAGGGACAGTGGCCAACTCTACAATCAGCCCCAGCATTTT. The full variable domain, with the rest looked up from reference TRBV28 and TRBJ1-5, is DVKVTQSSRYLVKRTGEKVFLECVQDMDHENMFWYRQDPGLGLRLIYFSYDVKMKEKGDIPEGYSVSREKKERFSLILESASTNQTSMYLCASRDSGQLYNQPQHFGDGTRLSIL.

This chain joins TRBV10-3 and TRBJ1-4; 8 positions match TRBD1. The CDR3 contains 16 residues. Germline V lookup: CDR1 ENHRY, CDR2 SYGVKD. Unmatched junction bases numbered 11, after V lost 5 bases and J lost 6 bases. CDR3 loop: CAISPTSTGVYEKLFF. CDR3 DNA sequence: TGTGCCATCAGTCCCACTTCGACAGGGGTTTATGAAAAACTGTTTTTT.

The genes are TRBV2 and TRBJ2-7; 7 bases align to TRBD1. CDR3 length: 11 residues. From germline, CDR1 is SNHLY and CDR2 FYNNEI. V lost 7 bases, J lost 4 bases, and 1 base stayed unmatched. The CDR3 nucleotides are TGTGCCAGCATGACAGGGTACGAGCAGTACTTC. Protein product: CASMTGYEQYF.

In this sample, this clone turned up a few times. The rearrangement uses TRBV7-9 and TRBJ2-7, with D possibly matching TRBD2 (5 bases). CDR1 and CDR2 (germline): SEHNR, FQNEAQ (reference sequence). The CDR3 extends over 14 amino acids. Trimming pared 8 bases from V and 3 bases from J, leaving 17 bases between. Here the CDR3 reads CASANAVEGYEQYF. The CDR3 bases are TGTGCCAGCGCTAATGCTGTCGAGGGCTACGAGCAGTACTTC.

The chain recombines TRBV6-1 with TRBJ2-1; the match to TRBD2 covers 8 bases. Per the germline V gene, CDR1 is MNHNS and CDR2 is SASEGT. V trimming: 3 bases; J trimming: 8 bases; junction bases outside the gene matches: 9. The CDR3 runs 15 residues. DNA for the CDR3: TGTGCCAGCAGTGACATTGGCGGGGGGATCGATGAGCAGTTCTTC. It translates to CASSDIGGGIDEQFF.

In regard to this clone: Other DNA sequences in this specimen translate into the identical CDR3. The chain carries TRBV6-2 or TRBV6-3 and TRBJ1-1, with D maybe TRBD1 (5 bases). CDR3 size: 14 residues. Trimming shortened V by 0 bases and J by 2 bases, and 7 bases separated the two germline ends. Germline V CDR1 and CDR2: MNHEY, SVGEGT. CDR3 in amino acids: CASSYSGGNTEAFF. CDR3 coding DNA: TGTGCCAGCAGTTACTCGGGGGGAAACACTGAAGCTTTCTTT.

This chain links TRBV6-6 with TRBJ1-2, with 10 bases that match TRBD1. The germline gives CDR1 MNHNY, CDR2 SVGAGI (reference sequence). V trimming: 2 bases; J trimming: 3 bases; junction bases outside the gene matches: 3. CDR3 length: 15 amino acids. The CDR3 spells CASSYQGTGDYGYTF. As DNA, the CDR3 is TGTGCCAGCAGTTACCAAGGGACAGGGGACTATGGCTACACCTTC.

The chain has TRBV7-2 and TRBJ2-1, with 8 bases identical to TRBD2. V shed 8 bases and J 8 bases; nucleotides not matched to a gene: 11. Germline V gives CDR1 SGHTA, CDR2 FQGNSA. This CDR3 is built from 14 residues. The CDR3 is CASATSGGHDEQFF. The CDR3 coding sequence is TGTGCCAGCGCCACTAGCGGCGGGCACGATGAGCAGTTCTTC.

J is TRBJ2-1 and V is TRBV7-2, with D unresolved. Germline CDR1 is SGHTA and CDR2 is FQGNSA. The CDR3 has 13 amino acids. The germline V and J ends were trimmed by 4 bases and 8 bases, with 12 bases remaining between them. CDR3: CASSSRFSHEQFF. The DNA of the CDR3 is TGTGCCAGCAGCTCCCGGTTCTCTCATGAGCAGTTCTTC.

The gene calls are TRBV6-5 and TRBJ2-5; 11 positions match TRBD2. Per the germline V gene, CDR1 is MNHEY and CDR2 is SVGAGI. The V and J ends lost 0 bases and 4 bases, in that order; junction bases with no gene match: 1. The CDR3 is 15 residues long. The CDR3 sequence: CASSYSGLAGETQYF. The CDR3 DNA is TGTGCCAGCAGTTACTCCGGACTAGCGGGAGAGACCCAGTACTTC.

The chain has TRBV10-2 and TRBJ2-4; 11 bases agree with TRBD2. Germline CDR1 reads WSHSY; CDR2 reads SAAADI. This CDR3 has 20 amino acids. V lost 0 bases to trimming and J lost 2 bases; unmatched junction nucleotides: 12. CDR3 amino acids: CASSESYRLAGGGTKNIQYF. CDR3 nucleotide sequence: TGCGCCAGCAGTGAGTCGTATCGGCTAGCGGGGGGAGGGACCAAAAACATTCAGTACTTC.

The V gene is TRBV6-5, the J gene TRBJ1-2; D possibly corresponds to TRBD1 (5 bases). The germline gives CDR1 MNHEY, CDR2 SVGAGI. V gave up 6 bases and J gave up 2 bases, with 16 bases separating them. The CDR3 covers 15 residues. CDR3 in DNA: TGTGCCAGCAGGGCAACAGGTTTTAACAACTATGGCTACACCTTC. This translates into CASRATGFNNYGYTF.

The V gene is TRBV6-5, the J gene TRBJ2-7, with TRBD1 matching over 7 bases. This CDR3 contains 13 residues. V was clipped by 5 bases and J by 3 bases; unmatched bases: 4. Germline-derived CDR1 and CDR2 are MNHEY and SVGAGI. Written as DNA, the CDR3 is TGTGCCAGCAGTAGGGACAGTGGCTACGAGCAGTACTTC. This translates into CASSRDSGYEQYF.

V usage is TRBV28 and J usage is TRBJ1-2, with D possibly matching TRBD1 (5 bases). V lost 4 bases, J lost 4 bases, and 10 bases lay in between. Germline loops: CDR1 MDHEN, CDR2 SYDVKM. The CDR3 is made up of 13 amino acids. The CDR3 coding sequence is TGTGCCAGCAGTTCCACCAGGGCCTATGGCTACACCTTC. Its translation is CASSSTRAYGYTF.

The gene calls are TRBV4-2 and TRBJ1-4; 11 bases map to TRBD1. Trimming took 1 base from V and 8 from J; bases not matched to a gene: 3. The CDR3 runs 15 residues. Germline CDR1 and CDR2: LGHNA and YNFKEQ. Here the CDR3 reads CASSQGGQGGEKLFF. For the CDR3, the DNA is TGTGCCAGCAGCCAAGGGGGACAGGGGGGCGAAAAACTGTTTTTT.

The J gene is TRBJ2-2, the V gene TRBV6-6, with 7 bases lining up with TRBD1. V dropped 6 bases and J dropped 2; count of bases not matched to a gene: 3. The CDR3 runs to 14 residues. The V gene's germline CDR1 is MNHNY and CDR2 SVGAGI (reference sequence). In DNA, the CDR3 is TGTGCCAGCAGGGGGACAGCTAACACCGGGGAGCTGTTTTTT. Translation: CASRGTANTGELFF.